This TCR beta chain came from a study of shared clonotypes between healthy human individuals. Study-wide background: A couple of female and a few male donors aged 18 to 49 were enrolled. General study results and limits: Incompleteness in sorted-subset sequencing, despite large depth, was shown by rarefaction. When compared with the clonotypes that were shared by all four sorted-subset donors, the non-shared clonotypes turned out to have lower generation probabilities.

With regard to this clone: No antigen is known for it.

Some clones are missing from TCRdb's copy, which holds only in-frame ones; the method was immunoSEQ multiplex PCR. The data hold nearly 750,000 clones, with 55% to 75% observed a single time. This CDR3 comprises 16 residues. Germline V gives CDR1 SGHRS, CDR2 YFSETQ. V trimming: 3 bases; J trimming: 2 bases; junction bases outside the gene matches: 9. Material: memory CD4+ T cells sorted from blood. The subset is: CD45RA-negative fraction. The chain is built from TRBV5-1 and TRBJ2-3; 7 nucleotides agree with TRBD2. The sequence was obtained from a woman in her twenties or thirties in good health. CDR3 protein: CASSWGGLQNTDTQYF. DNA for the CDR3: TGCGCCAGCAGCTGGGGGGGACTACAAAACACAGATACGCAGTATTTT. Together with reference TRBV5-1 and TRBJ2-3, the CDR3 gives the full variable domain: KAGVTQTPRYLIKTRGQQVTLSCSPISGHRSVSWYQQTPGQGLQFLFEYFSETQRNKGNFPGRFSGRQFSNSRSEMNVSTLELGDSALYLCASSWGGLQNTDTQYFGPGTRLTVL.